The 10 T cell receptor beta chains presented below share a single source sample, sequenced in a study of cytomegalovirus exposure and HLA in healthy donors. Amplification used 60 Vbeta primers and 13 Jbeta primers. Repertoires were generated with immunoSEQ multiplex PCR, while TCRdb's copy carries only in-frame clones and drops some. Recorded for this sample: about 40,000 clones. Specimen: PBMCs. These receptors were obtained from a man aged 25-40 years in good health and CMV-seronegative.

The J gene is TRBJ2-7, the V gene TRBV19; 7 positions agree with TRBD1. The CDR3 has 15 amino acids. J was trimmed by 2 bases and V by 6 bases; bases with no gene match: 10. The V gene's germline CDR1 is LNHDA and CDR2 SQIVND (reference sequence). In nucleotides, the CDR3 is TGTGCCAGTAGGGACAGACAGGGACATCCCTACGAGCAGTACTTC. Its protein product is CASRDRQGHPYEQYF.

The chain uses TRBV6-5 and TRBJ2-7, with 7 bases identical to TRBD2. The CDR3 is 16 residues long. Losses at the gene ends were 2 bases for V and 4 bases for J; bases not matched to a gene: 11. The V gene's germline CDR1 is MNHEY and CDR2 SVGAGI. CDR3 region: CASSYALGLGGYEQYF. The CDR3 DNA is TGTGCCAGCAGTTACGCCTTGGGACTCGGGGGGTACGAGCAGTACTTC.

The J gene is TRBJ2-7, the V gene TRBV10-1; D possibly corresponds to TRBD1 (6 bases). From germline, CDR1 is WNHNN and CDR2 SYGVQD (reference sequence). The CDR3 sequence is 13 residues long. Between the trimmed V and J ends, which lost 5 bases and 6 bases, there was a span of 14 bases. CDR3 residues: CASSTGLRGEQYF. The CDR3 DNA is TGCGCCAGCAGTACAGGGTTAAGAGGCGAGCAGTACTTC.

The V call is TRBV9, the J call TRBJ2-7; 9 positions agree with TRBD1. The V segment lost 3 bases and the J segment 3 bases; nucleotides outside the gene matches: 7. Germline values: CDR1 SGDLS, CDR2 YYNGEE. This CDR3 is 15 amino acids long. For the CDR3, the DNA is TGTGCCAGCAGCGGACCGGGACAGGGTGACTACGAGCAGTACTTC. It encodes CASSGPGQGDYEQYF.

The chain has TRBV5-1 and TRBJ1-2; D call uncertain. Per germline, CDR1 SGHRS and CDR2 YFSETQ. The CDR3 contains 11 residues. The V gene lost 3 bases and the J gene lost 5 bases, with 5 bases spanning the gap. The CDR3 DNA sequence: TGCGCCAGCAGCTCAATTTATGGCTACACCTTC. Translation: CASSSIYGYTF.

The V gene is TRBV9, the J gene TRBJ2-7, with D tentatively TRBD2 (6 bases). Germline CDR1 SGDLS, CDR2 YYNGEE. This CDR3 contains 14 residues. V was cut by 3 bases and J by 4 bases, with 14 bases left in between. The CDR3 sequence is CASSAERRGYEQYF. As DNA, the CDR3 is TGTGCCAGCAGCGCGGAAAGGAGGGGTTACGAGCAGTACTTC.

This chain connects TRBV7-2 to TRBJ1-6; D gene unclear. Germline-derived CDR1 and CDR2 are SGHTA and FQGNSA. CDR3 length: 14 residues. Trimming pared 1 base from V and 3 bases from J, leaving 4 bases between. This CDR3 is CASSLVNYNSPLHF. CDR3 nucleotides: TGTGCCAGCAGCTTAGTCAACTATAATTCACCCCTCCACTTT.

The chain links TRBV9 to TRBJ2-1; 10 nucleotides align to TRBD2. V dropped 5 bases and J dropped 2; count of bases not matched to a gene: 4. The germline CDR1 and CDR2 sequences are SGDLS and YYNGEE. CDR3 length: 15 amino acids. The CDR3 bases are TGTGCCAGCAGGGCGAGCGGGGGGGCCTACAATGAGCAGTTCTTC. Its protein product is CASRASGGAYNEQFF.

The rearrangement joins TRBV5-5 to TRBJ2-7, with D uncertain. The germline V and J ends were trimmed by 4 bases and 5 bases, with 16 bases remaining between them. This CDR3 spans 14 amino acids. CDR1 is SGHKS, CDR2 YYEKEE, per germline (reference sequence). In DNA form, the CDR3 reads TGTGCCAGCAGCCTGCTGCCAGGTCGTAACGAGCAGTACTTC. This codes for CASSLLPGRNEQYF.

This chain connects TRBV7-9 to TRBJ2-2; TRBD2 is a possible D gene (6 bases). The CDR3 has 16 amino acids. Trimming pared 7 bases from V and 0 bases from J, leaving 15 bases between. Germline V CDR1 and CDR2: SEHNR, FQNEAQ (reference sequence). CDR3 DNA: TGTGCCAGCACCTTTTCTAGCGACTCGAACACCGGGGAGCTGTTTTTT. It codes for CASTFSSDSNTGELFF.